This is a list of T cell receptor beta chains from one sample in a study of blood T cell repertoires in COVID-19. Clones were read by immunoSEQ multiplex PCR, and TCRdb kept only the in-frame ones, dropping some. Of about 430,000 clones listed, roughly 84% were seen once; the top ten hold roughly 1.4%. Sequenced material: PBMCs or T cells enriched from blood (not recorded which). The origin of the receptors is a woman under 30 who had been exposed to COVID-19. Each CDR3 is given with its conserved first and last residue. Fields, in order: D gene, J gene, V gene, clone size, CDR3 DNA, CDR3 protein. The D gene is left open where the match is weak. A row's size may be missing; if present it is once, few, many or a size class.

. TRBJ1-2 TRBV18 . TGTGCCAGCTCACAGATTCAGGGTGGCTACACCTTC CASSQIQGGYTF
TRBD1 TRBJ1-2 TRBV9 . TGTGCCAGCAGCCCCACAGGGGGCCTGAATGGCTACACCTTC CASSPTGGLNGYTF
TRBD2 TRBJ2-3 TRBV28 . TGTGCCAGCAGTTTGGGGAGTAGCGGGGGGGCGAGTTCAGATACGCAGTATTTT CASSLGSSGGASSDTQYF
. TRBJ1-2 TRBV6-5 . TGTGCCAGCAGTTGGGGCCAGAACTATGGCTACACCTTC CASSWGQNYGYTF
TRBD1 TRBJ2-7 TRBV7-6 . TGTGCCAGCAGCTTAGGGACAGGGGAGACCTACGAGCAGTACTTC CASSLGTGETYEQYF
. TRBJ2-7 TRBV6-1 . TGTGCCAGCAGTGAAGCAGGCGTACGGAGGGCGAGCTACGAGCAGTACTTC CASSEAGVRRASYEQYF
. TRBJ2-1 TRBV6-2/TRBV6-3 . TGTGCCAGCAGTATACAGGGTTATTACAATGAGCAGTTCTTC CASSIQGYYNEQFF
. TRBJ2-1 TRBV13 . TGTGCCAGCAGCCTCCCCGGGGTAGCAGGTGAGCAGTTCTTC CASSLPGVAGEQFF
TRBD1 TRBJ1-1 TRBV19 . TGTGCCAGTAGTGCTACGGACAGGGCTGAAGCTTTCTTT CASSATDRAEAFF
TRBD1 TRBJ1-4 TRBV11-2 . TGTGCCAGCAGCCCCGGGACAGGGGGCGAAAAACTGTTTTTT CASSPGTGGEKLFF
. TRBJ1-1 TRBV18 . TGTGCCAGCTCACCACTGCCAGACTCTTACACTGAAGCTTTCTTT CASSPLPDSYTEAFF
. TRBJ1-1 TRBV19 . TGTGCCAGTAGTCCGGGGACTCTGGGCACTGAAGCTTTCTTT CASSPGTLGTEAFF
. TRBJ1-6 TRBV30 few TGTGCCTGGGGAGACAGACTCATAGGAGGTTCACCCCTCCACTTT CAWGDRLIGGSPLHF
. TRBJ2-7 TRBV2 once TGTGCCAGCAGTTTGCGGACAGCGACCTACGAGCAGTACTTC CASSLRTATYEQYF
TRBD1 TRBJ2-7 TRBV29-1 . TGCAGCGTTGAGGTCCGGACAGGGACCTACGAGCAGTACTTC CSVEVRTGTYEQYF
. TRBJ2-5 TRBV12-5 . TGTGCAAGAGACGTGGGAAAGGGAGGAGGCCAAGAGACCCAGTACTTC CARDVGKGGGQETQYF
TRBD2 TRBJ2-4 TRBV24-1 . TGTGCCACCGGGGGTGGGGGGGAAAACATTCAGTACTTC CATGGGGENIQYF
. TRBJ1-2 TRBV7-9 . TGTGCCAGCAGCCGGATTCTAGACTATGGCTACACCTTC CASSRILDYGYTF
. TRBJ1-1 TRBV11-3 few TGTGCCAGCAGCCTACAGGGAGGGACTGAAGCTTTCTTT CASSLQGGTEAFF
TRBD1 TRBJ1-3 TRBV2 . TGTGCCAGCACCCGACAGGGGAACCATTCCTCTGGAAACACCATATATTTT CASTRQGNHSSGNTIYF
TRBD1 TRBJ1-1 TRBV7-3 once TGTGCCAGCAGCACTGACAGGGGCTCGAGAGCTTTCTTT CASSTDRGSRAFF
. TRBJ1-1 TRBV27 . TGTGCCAGCGCGGTTCGGGGGGACACTGAAGCTTTCTTT CASAVRGDTEAFF
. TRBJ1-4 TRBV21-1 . TGTGCCAGCAGCAAAGACAGGCTATGTGAAAAACTGTTTTTT CASSKDRLCEKLFF
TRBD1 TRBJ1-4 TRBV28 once TGTGCCAGCAGTTCTCCCGGGACAGGGATTCGTGAAAAACTGTTTTTT CASSSPGTGIREKLFF
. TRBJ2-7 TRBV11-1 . TGTGCCAGCAGCCCTAGAAGGGGTGGCCCCTACGAGCAGTACTTC CASSPRRGGPYEQYF
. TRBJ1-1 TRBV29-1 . TGCAGCGTTGAAGGGCAGTCATTGAACACTGAAGCTTTCTTT CSVEGQSLNTEAFF
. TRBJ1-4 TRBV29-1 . TGCAGCGTTGAGCAGGGGAGTGAAAAACTGTTTTTT CSVEQGSEKLFF
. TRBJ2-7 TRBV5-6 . TGTGCCAGCAGCCTCTCACCGACTTACTCCTACGAGCAGTACTTC CASSLSPTYSYEQYF
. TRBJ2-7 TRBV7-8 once TGTGCCAGCAGCTTAGCGGGGGGAACCTACTCCTACGAGCAGTACTTC CASSLAGGTYSYEQYF
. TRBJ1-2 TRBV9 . TGTGCCAGCAGCCCCGGAGGGGAAGCCGGTCCGGGCTACACCTTC CASSPGGEAGPGYTF
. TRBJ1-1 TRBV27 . TGTGCCAGCAGTAAACAAGAATACCCCGAGGGAACTGAAGCTTTCTTT CASSKQEYPEGTEAFF
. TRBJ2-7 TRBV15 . TGTGCCACCAGCAGAGTTAACTCAGGGAACGAGCAGTACTTC CATSRVNSGNEQYF
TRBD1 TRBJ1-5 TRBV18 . TGTGCCAGCTCACCACCTAAAACAGGACAGGGTCCCCAGCCCCAGCATTTT CASSPPKTGQGPQPQHF